Judged by abundance, the clone carrying this T cell receptor beta chain is medium-sized. The data derive from a study of T cells after yellow fever vaccination. Trimming removed 0 bases from V and 4 bases from J, with 10 bases in between. This CDR3 has 15 residues. CDR1 LGHNA and CDR2 YSLEER come from the germline V gene. TCRdb reanalysed the 5' RACE reads using MiXCR and keeps one entry per CDR3 protein. The repertoire holds over 20,000 distinct CDR3 sequences, with 4.5% to 6% as singletons. Source: PBMCs, either bulk or a sorted T-cell subset (CD4+, CD8+, memory, or dextramer-sorted; not recorded which), taken 15 days after the yellow fever booster vaccination. The chain couples TRBV4-3 to TRBJ2-1; possibly TRBD1 for D (6 bases). This clonotype was sampled from a man between 25 and 39 years old who received the YFV17D yellow fever vaccine. The CDR3 region is CASSQDTGLYNEQFF. The CDR3 nucleotides are TGCGCCAGCAGCCAAGATACAGGGCTTTACAATGAGCAGTTCTTC.